The 25 T cell receptor beta chains below were found in one sample sequenced in a study of T cell repertoires in cytomegalovirus infection. One entry per CDR3 protein, called by TCRdb with MiXCR from the reads. The sample records around 280,000 distinct CDR3 sequences, roughly a tenth being singletons. The source material was PBMCs. Receptors were obtained from a human donor in good health (CMV status not recorded). Some clones in this sample may be carry-over from other donors' samples.

This clonotype was seen ten or more times. The CDR3 protein is CASSLPNLISYNEQFF. In nucleotides, the CDR3 is TGTGCCAGCAGCTTACCGAATTTAATCTCCTACAATGAGCAGTTCTTC. The chain has TRBV7-9 and TRBJ2-1; D not certain. V was clipped by 2 bases and J by 0 bases, with 11 bases between them. The length of the CDR3 is 16 residues. Germline CDR1 is SEHNR and CDR2 is FQNEAQ (reference sequence).

This clonotype was observed many times. The CDR3 DNA sequence: TGCAGTGCTAGAGATGACAGGACTAATTCACCCCTCCACTTT. This gives the protein CSARDDRTNSPLHF. The genes are TRBV20-1 and TRBJ1-6; D may be TRBD1 (6 bases). The CDR3 sequence is 14 residues long. V gave up 0 bases and J gave up 6 bases, with 9 bases separating them. Germline values: CDR1 DFQATT, CDR2 SNEGSKA (reference sequence).

The table lists this clonotype with many counts. The chain links TRBV7-3 to TRBJ1-2, with 8 nucleotides matching TRBD1. Looked up from germline, CDR1 is SGHTA and CDR2 is FQGTGA. V trimming: 5 bases; J trimming: 4 bases; junction bases outside the gene matches: 6. CDR3 length equals 14 residues. The CDR3 sequence is CASSPDRDSYGYTF. Here the CDR3 DNA reads TGTGCCAGCAGCCCGGACAGGGATAGCTATGGCTACACCTTC.

The table lists this clonotype with many counts. The J gene is TRBJ1-5, the V gene TRBV2; D is uncertain. Germline CDR1 SNHLY, CDR2 FYNNEI. This CDR3 contains 14 residues. V lost 5 bases and J lost 4, with 12 bases in between. The CDR3 sequence is CASSPSPPNQPQHF. CDR3 coding DNA: TGTGCCAGCAGTCCCAGTCCGCCAAATCAGCCCCAGCATTTT.

This clonotype was recorded at least ten times. The V and J genes are TRBV7-2 and TRBJ1-1; D might be TRBD1 (6 bases). Germline-derived CDR1 and CDR2 are SGHTA and FQGNSA. The CDR3 is 16 residues long. Trimming stripped 4 bases from V and 0 bases from J, with 15 bases between. The CDR3 region has the DNA TGTGCCAGCAGCTCCCGCGTGGGGGCGATGAACACTGAAGCTTTCTTT. Protein product: CASSSRVGAMNTEAFF.

At least ten counts were recorded for this clonotype. The chain uses TRBV5-1 and TRBJ2-2; perhaps TRBD1 as D (5 bases). CDR3 length: 15 amino acids. The V gene's germline CDR1 is SGHRS and CDR2 YFSETQ. V lost 1 base to trimming and J lost 4 bases, with 11 bases between them. This CDR3 reads CASSLRQNPTGELFF. In DNA, the CDR3 is TGCGCCAGCAGCTTGAGACAGAACCCCACCGGGGAGCTGTTTTTT.

This clonotype was seen at least ten times. This chain joins TRBV29-1 and TRBJ2-5, with 8 bases fitting TRBD2. The V gene end was trimmed by 4 bases and the J gene end by 3 bases; junction bases not matched to a gene: 7. This CDR3 is 14 amino acids long. The V gene's germline CDR1 is SQVTM and CDR2 ANQGSEA. The CDR3, as DNA: TGCAGCGTTGCCCCGGGGGGGGCGAAAGAGACCCAGTACTTC. Its translation is CSVAPGGAKETQYF.

A few counts support this clonotype. Here the CDR3 DNA reads TGTGCCAGCAGCCCCGGGGGGTCGAGCGGTACTGAAGCTTTCTTT. This translates into CASSPGGSSGTEAFF. The rearrangement links TRBV7-9 to TRBJ1-1, with D possibly TRBD1 on 5 matching bases. The germline V gene has CDR1 SEHNR and CDR2 FQNEAQ (reference sequence). This CDR3 comprises 15 residues. V shed 5 bases and J shed 5 bases, with 18 bases lying between them.

There are a few counts of this clonotype. The chain uses TRBV4-1 and TRBJ2-1; D unclear. Germline V CDR1 and CDR2: MGHRA, YSYEKL. Trimming cost V 3 bases and J 0 bases, with 9 bases left between them. The CDR3 runs to 15 residues. The CDR3 sequence is CASSHPSSSYNEQFF. The CDR3 DNA reads TGCGCCAGCAGCCACCCCTCGAGCTCCTACAATGAGCAGTTCTTC.

CDR3 sequence reads: CASSFDGSGAQYF. The CDR3 DNA follows: TGTGCCAGCAGCTTCGACGGGTCCGGGGCCCAGTACTTC. The chain carries TRBV9 and TRBJ2-5, with a tentative D call TRBD2 (5 bases). In germline, CDR1 is SGDLS, CDR2 YYNGEE. The CDR3 is made up of 13 amino acids. Trimming shortened V by 4 bases and J by 9 bases, and 16 bases separated the two germline ends. The variable domain in full, completed from reference TRBV9 and TRBJ2-5, reads DSGVTQTPKHLITATGQRVTLRCSPRSGDLSVYWYQQSLDQGLQFLIQYYNGEERAKGNILERFSAQQFPDLHSELNLSSLELGDSALYFCASSFDGSGAQYFGPGTRLLVL.

This clonotype turned up a few times. This chain links TRBV7-9 with TRBJ1-1; the match to TRBD1 covers 8 bases. This CDR3 comprises 14 residues. V lost 3 bases, J lost 5 bases, and 5 bases stayed unmatched. The germline V gene has CDR1 SEHNR and CDR2 FQNEAQ (reference sequence). The CDR3 bases are TGTGCCAGCAGCTTGACAGGGGCGAAGACTGAAGCTTTCTTT. Translated, it gives CASSLTGAKTEAFF.

Many counts were recorded for this clonotype. V is TRBV27 and J is TRBJ2-7, with 9 positions matching TRBD1. The germline V gene encodes CDR1 MNHEY and CDR2 SMNVEV (reference sequence). The CDR3 runs 14 residues. The trim removed 6 bases at V and 3 bases at J, leaving 6 bases unmatched. The CDR3 loop is CASRRQGGSYEQYF. CDR3 coding DNA: TGTGCCAGCAGGCGACAGGGGGGGAGCTACGAGCAGTACTTC.

The genes are TRBV7-2 and TRBJ2-5, with TRBD2 matching over 8 bases. CDR1 and CDR2 from the germline V gene are SGHTA and FQGNSA. The CDR3 is 16 amino acids. The V segment lost 1 base and the J segment 7 bases; nucleotides outside the gene matches: 11. CDR3 DNA sequence: TGTGCCAGCAGCTTAGACCCCCGGGGGGGTCAGATGACCCAGTACTTC. It translates to CASSLDPRGGQMTQYF.

This clonotype was counted a few times. The V call is TRBV12-3 or TRBV12-4, the J call TRBJ2-2; the D call may be TRBD1 or TRBD2 (5 bases each). The CDR3 contains 16 residues. Trimming removed 6 bases from V and 5 bases from J, with 19 bases in between. The CDR3 sequence is CASSTGTLRSTGELFF. CDR3 bases: TGTGCCAGCAGCACCGGGACGCTCAGGTCTACCGGGGAGCTGTTTTTT.

This chain joins TRBV5-1 and TRBJ1-4; 7 bases are a match to TRBD1. CDR3 size: 14 residues. V was clipped by 2 bases and J by 8 bases; unmatched bases: 6. Germline V CDR1 and CDR2: SGHRS, YFSETQ. The CDR3 nucleotides are TGCGCCAGCAGCTTCGCTCAGGGGGACGAAAAACTGTTTTTT. It is translated as CASSFAQGDEKLFF.

This clonotype was seen ten or more times. The V gene is TRBV20-1, the J gene TRBJ2-5, with D possibly being TRBD1 (5 bases). Germline V gene sequence: CDR1 DFQATT, CDR2 SNEGSKA (reference sequence). V lost 6 bases to trimming and J lost 4 bases, with 18 bases between them. This CDR3 comprises 14 residues. The CDR3: CSAPTVVLGETQYF. CDR3 DNA sequence: TGCAGTGCCCCGACAGTGGTCCTTGGAGAGACCCAGTACTTC.

This clonotype showed up many times. This chain joins TRBV7-2 and TRBJ2-3, with 7 bases lining up with TRBD2. The length of the CDR3 is 12 residues. The germline V gene encodes CDR1 SGHTA and CDR2 FQGNSA. With 5 bases clipped from V and 9 bases from J, the junction kept 5 bases outside the gene matches. The CDR3 spells CASSPWTRTQYF. As DNA, the CDR3 is TGTGCCAGCAGCCCCTGGACTAGGACGCAGTATTTT.

Many counts were recorded for this clonotype. This CDR3 reads CASSRRTSGLTDTQYF. CDR3 DNA sequence: TGTGCCAGCAGCCGCCGGACTAGCGGCCTCACAGATACGCAGTATTTT. The chain couples TRBV5-6 to TRBJ2-3, with TRBD2 identical over 10 bases. The CDR3 is 16 amino acids. Germline-derived CDR1 and CDR2 are SGHDT and YYEEEE. V shed 4 bases, J shed 2 bases, and the junction held 7 bases outside the gene matches.

This clonotype was seen at least ten times. The genes are TRBV6-5 and TRBJ1-2, with unresolved D. The germline V gene encodes CDR1 MNHEY and CDR2 SVGAGI. The CDR3 sequence is 14 residues long. Deletions cut 6 bases from V and 1 base from J, with 12 bases between. CDR3 DNA sequence: TGTGCCAGCAGACCCACGAATCTTAACTATGGCTACACCTTC. Translated: CASRPTNLNYGYTF.

This clonotype was detected many times. This chain links TRBV3-1 with TRBJ2-5; D is perhaps TRBD2 (6 bases). The V end lost 0 bases, the J end lost 7 bases, and 12 bases lay between the germline ends. CDR3 length equals 14 residues. Germline V gene data show CDR1 as LGHDT and CDR2 as YNNKEL (reference sequence). The CDR3 nucleotides read TGTGCCAGCAGCCAAGATGCGGGGTTTGGGACCCAGTACTTC. Protein product: CASSQDAGFGTQYF.

This clonotype was observed a handful of times. This sequence joins TRBV29-1 and TRBJ2-5; tentatively, D is TRBD2 (6 bases). The CDR3 spans 12 residues. The V end was cut by 5 bases, the J end by 2 bases, with 9 bases between. Germline V gives CDR1 SQVTM, CDR2 ANQGSEA. CDR3 in amino acids: CSVTGLQETQYF. The CDR3 nucleotides are TGCAGCGTTACGGGACTGCAAGAGACCCAGTACTTC. The variable domain in full, with the rest retrieved from reference TRBV29-1 and TRBJ2-5, is SAVISQKPSRDICQRGTSLTIQCQVDSQVTMMFWYRQQPGQSLTLIATANQGSEATYESGFVIDKFPISRPNLTFSTLTVSNMSPEDSSIYLCSVTGLQETQYFGPGTRLLVL.

V is TRBV5-1 and J is TRBJ2-7; D gene uncertain. CDR1 and CDR2 (germline): SGHRS, YFSETQ. The CDR3 spans 12 residues. The V gene lost 5 bases and the J gene lost 7 bases, with 13 bases spanning the gap. CDR3 nucleotide sequence: TGCGCCAGCAGGCGACCGGGTGGGGAGCAGTACGTC. Amino acid sequence: CASRRPGGEQYV.

This clonotype appeared many times. The J gene is TRBJ1-1, the V gene TRBV7-6; 11 positions match TRBD1. The V gene end was trimmed by 1 base and the J gene end by 3 bases; junction bases not matched to a gene: 4. The CDR3 is made up of 16 amino acids. Germline V gives CDR1 SGHVS, CDR2 FNYEAQ. In DNA, the CDR3 is TGTGCCAGCAGCTTAGAGGGGACAGGGGGATACACTGAAGCTTTCTTT. Residues: CASSLEGTGGYTEAFF.

The chain recombines TRBV5-1 with TRBJ1-3; a weak D match, TRBD1 (5 bases). The CDR3 length is 15 residues. Germline V gene data show CDR1 as SGHRS and CDR2 as YFSETQ. Trimming removed 3 bases from V and 2 bases from J, with 12 bases in between. The CDR3 DNA reads as TGCGCCAGCAGCTCCGACGGGGGGACTGGAAACACCATATATTTT. Translated, it gives CASSSDGGTGNTIYF.

This clonotype was seen a few times. The chain employs TRBV20-1 and TRBJ2-3; the match to TRBD1 covers 9 bases. J lost 8 bases, V lost 6 bases, and 21 bases had no gene match. The CDR3 contains 17 residues. Looked up from germline, CDR1 is DFQATT and CDR2 is SNEGSKA (reference sequence). The CDR3 bases are TGCAGTGCCGACACCGGGACAGGGACCTCCGGAATGGGTACGCAGTATTTT. It is translated as CSADTGTGTSGMGTQYF.